These 7 T cell receptor beta chains came from one sample sequenced in a study of untreated major depressive disorder (dated by TCRdb to the late 2010s). Library prep was done by the immunoSEQ multiplex PCR assay. Here the immuneACCESS table is served through TCRdb, limited to in-frame sequences with V and J called. Missing clones are a known gap in these copies; in checked studies unresolved V genes cover under half, and the rest lacks a known reason. The sample data list 20,000 to 25,000 clones, and about nine tenths of these were observed just once. Together, the top ten hold roughly 0.44% of the sample. The sample was CD4+ T cells from PBMCs. The receptors were gathered from a middle-aged woman in good health.

The V gene is TRBV27, the J gene TRBJ2-7, with TRBD1 identical over 8 bases. Germline CDR1 and CDR2: MNHEY and SMNVEV (reference sequence). J lost 2 bases, V lost 8 bases, and 17 bases had no gene match. The CDR3 spans 17 residues. In DNA, the CDR3 is TGTGCCAGCCCCCGGGGCAGGGGGCGTAGGGTTCCCTACGAGCAGTACTTC. Protein sequence: CASPRGRGRRVPYEQYF.

V usage is TRBV7-9 and J usage is TRBJ2-1; 8 bases line up with TRBD2. The germline CDR1 and CDR2 sequences are SEHNR and FQNEAQ (reference sequence). J lost 0 bases, V lost 3 bases, and 4 bases had no gene match. The CDR3 totals 16 residues. CDR3 DNA sequence: TGTGCCAGCAGCTTTAGCGGGGCTAGCTCCTACAATGAGCAGTTCTTC. Encoded protein: CASSFSGASSYNEQFF.

Here the CDR3 DNA reads TGTGCCAGCAGTACCACAGATACGCAGTATTTT. Protein: CASSTTDTQYF. This rearrangement joins TRBV6-5 to TRBJ2-3; D is uncertain. Germline assignment: CDR1 MNHEY and CDR2 SVGAGI. The V end was cut by 5 bases, the J end by 2 bases, with 2 bases between. This CDR3 spans 11 amino acids.

This rearrangement joins TRBV18 to TRBJ1-4; no definite D call. Germline CDR1 KGHSH, CDR2 LQKENI. This CDR3 has 16 residues. V lost 1 base and J lost 6, with 15 bases in between. CDR3 sequence: CASSPRSSPRDEKLFF. The CDR3 DNA reads TGTGCCAGCTCACCACGGTCTAGCCCACGGGATGAAAAACTGTTTTTT.

This chain connects TRBV6-1 to TRBJ1-3, with D possibly matching TRBD1 (5 bases). Trimming cost V 0 bases and J 4 bases, with 10 bases left between them. Germline loops: CDR1 MNHNS, CDR2 SASEGT. This CDR3 contains 15 residues. The CDR3 nucleotides read TGTGCCAGCAGTGAAGCCGGCAGGGTAGGAAACACCATATATTTT. Amino acid sequence: CASSEAGRVGNTIYF.

The chain couples TRBV10-1 to TRBJ2-5; a possible D gene is TRBD2 (6 bases). CDR3 length: 15 amino acids. The germline gives CDR1 WNHNN, CDR2 SYGVQD (reference sequence). The ends were cut back, 4 bases at V and 3 bases at J, with 15 bases in the middle. The CDR3 loop is CASSATIGGEETQYF. The CDR3 bases are TGCGCCAGCAGTGCGACTATCGGGGGTGAAGAGACCCAGTACTTC.

The V and J genes are TRBV7-2 and TRBJ1-1; 7 bases fit TRBD1. CDR3 length: 16 amino acids. V was clipped by 3 bases and J by 1 base; unmatched bases: 8. The V gene's germline CDR1 is SGHTA and CDR2 FQGNSA. The CDR3 reads CASSFVSGTANTEAFF. The DNA for the CDR3 is TGTGCCAGCAGCTTCGTGTCAGGGACAGCGAACACTGAAGCTTTCTTT.